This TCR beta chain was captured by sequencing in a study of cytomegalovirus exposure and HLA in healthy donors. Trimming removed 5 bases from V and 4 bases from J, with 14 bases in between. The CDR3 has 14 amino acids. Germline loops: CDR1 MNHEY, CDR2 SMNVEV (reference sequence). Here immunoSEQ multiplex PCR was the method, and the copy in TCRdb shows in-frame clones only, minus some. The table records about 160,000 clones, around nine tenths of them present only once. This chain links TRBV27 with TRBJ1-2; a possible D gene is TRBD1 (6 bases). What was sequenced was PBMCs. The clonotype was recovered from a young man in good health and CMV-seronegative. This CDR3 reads CASSQTGGFYGYTF. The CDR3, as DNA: TGTGCCAGCAGTCAGACAGGCGGGTTCTATGGCTACACCTTC.